Below, one T cell receptor beta chain is given with its context. Its antigen is as yet unknown. A multiplex PCR was run with 60 Vbeta primers and 13 Jbeta primers. Assay used: immunoSEQ multiplex PCR; TCRdb lists only in-frame clones, some missing. The table gives about 160,000 clones; the top ten clones make up 1% to 1.5% of it. V was pared by 1 base and J by 6 bases, with 1 base of the junction left unmatched. Germline CDR1 and CDR2: SGHTA and FQGNSA. The CDR3 spans 14 residues. This sample was taken from a study of cytomegalovirus exposure and HLA in healthy donors. Study-level points and caveats: Later analysis identified a missense DCLRE1C variant that was linked to TCR beta V- and J-gene trimming. Reports credit the classifier with highly specific, highly sensitive diagnosis of cytomegalovirus status. Rarity marked most TCR sequences, yet some public TCRs occurred in many donors. Earlier analysis found most TCR beta V segments productive about 87% or about 30% of the time.

The clonotype was recovered from a woman aged 55-70 years in good health and CMV-seronegative. J is TRBJ2-2 and V is TRBV7-2, with 8 bases matching TRBD2. The specimen sequenced was PBMCs. The CDR3 DNA is TGTGCCAGCAGCTTAGAGCGGGGGCCCGGGGAGCTGTTTTTT. It yields the protein CASSLERGPGELFF.